The T cell receptor (beta chain) described here comes from a study of CD8 T cells in Susac syndrome. This CDR3 contains 13 residues. V gave up 4 bases and J gave up 6 bases, with 9 bases separating them. Germline values: CDR1 MNHEY, CDR2 SMNVEV (reference sequence). The RNA, about 0.45 to 1 ug, was put through reverse transcription using random hexamers. TCR beta CDR3 was amplified by immunoSEQ multiplex PCR. This amplification extended across 54 Vbeta and 13 Jbeta segments. Each CDR3 protein gets one entry after TCRdb re-called the immunoSEQ multiplex PCR reads with MiXCR. Of roughly 80,000 distinct CDR3 sequences listed, approximately 94% are singletons. This clonotype occurred once.

The receptor's source is a human donor in good health. The sequencing sample was made of CD8+ T cells from PBMCs. The chain carries TRBV27 and TRBJ2-2; D call uncertain. CDR3 coding DNA: TGTGCCAGCAGTTGGTTGGTCCCCGGGGAGCTGTTTTTT. Its translation: CASSWLVPGELFF.